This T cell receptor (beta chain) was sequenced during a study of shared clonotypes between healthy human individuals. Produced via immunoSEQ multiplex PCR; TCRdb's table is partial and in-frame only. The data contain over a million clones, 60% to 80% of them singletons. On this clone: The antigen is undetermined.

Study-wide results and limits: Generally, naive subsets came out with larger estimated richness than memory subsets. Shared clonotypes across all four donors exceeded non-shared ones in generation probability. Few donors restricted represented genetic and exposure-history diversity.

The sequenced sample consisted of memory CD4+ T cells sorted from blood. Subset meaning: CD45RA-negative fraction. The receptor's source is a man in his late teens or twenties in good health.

The DNA of the CDR3 is TGCGCCAGCAGCTTCCCGGGACAGGGGTTCACCGGGGAGCTGTTTTTT. It encodes CASSFPGQGFTGELFF. The V call is TRBV5-1, the J call TRBJ2-2, with TRBD1 identical over 10 bases. Germline CDR1 and CDR2: SGHRS and YFSETQ. The V segment lost 2 bases and the J segment 4 bases; nucleotides outside the gene matches: 5. This CDR3 region has 16 residues.